These T cell receptor beta chains were read from a single sample in a study of blood T cell repertoires in COVID-19. The method was immunoSEQ multiplex PCR; TCRdb's version includes in-frame clones alone and lacks a portion of them. In the table there are more than 30,000 clones, around 86% of which are singletons. The sample was peripheral blood. These TCRs come from a man aged 45-65 years with active or convalescent COVID-19. CDR3s include the opening cysteine and the closing phenylalanine or tryptophan. Fields, in order: V gene, clone size, D gene, CDR3 length, J gene, CDR3 DNA, CDR3 protein. A D gene is named only where the DNA matches it firmly. Clone size is shown for a subset of rows, as once, few, many or a class of expanded clone.

>TRBV7-9|.|TRBD1|14|TRBJ2-7
TGTGCCAGCAGCAGCGGACAGGGGGTTTGGGAGCAGTACTTC
CASSSGQGVWEQYF
>TRBV7-9|once|TRBD1|16|TRBJ2-1
TGTGCCAGCAGCTTAGCGGTGACAGGGGAAAGGAATGAGCAGTTCTTC
CASSLAVTGERNEQFF
>TRBV5-1|.|.|12|TRBJ1-1
TGCGCCAGCAGCAACCCCGGGAGCGAAGCTTTCTTT
CASSNPGSEAFF
>TRBV19|.|.|13|TRBJ2-7
TGTGCCAGCTCAACCAGGGGAGTCCACGAGCAGTACTTC
CASSTRGVHEQYF
>TRBV9|.|.|15|TRBJ1-4
TGTGCCAGCAGCGCGGAGGGTTGGAGAAGCGAAAAACTGTTTTTT
CASSAEGWRSEKLFF
>TRBV28|few|.|16|TRBJ2-1
TGTGCCAGCAGTTCGTATAGCGACATCTCCTACAATGAGCAGTTCTTC
CASSSYSDISYNEQFF
>TRBV10-3|.|TRBD1|15|TRBJ1-2
TGTGCCATCAGTGGAGGACAGGGAGAGAACTATGGCTACACCTTC
CAISGGQGENYGYTF
>TRBV3-1/TRBV3-2|.|.|14|TRBJ1-6
TGTGCCAGCAGCCAAGATTCGGTAGCTATTCCCCTCCACTTT
CASSQDSVAIPLHF
>TRBV5-6|.|TRBD1|15|TRBJ1-2
TGTGCCAGCAGAACCCCGGGACAGGGGAGCTATGGCTACACCTTC
CASRTPGQGSYGYTF
>TRBV27|.|TRBD2|15|TRBJ2-2
TGTGCCAGCAGACGGAGCGGGACGGCGTTCGGGGAGCTGTTTTTT
CASRRSGTAFGELFF
>TRBV4-1|.|.|15|TRBJ1-6
TGCGCCAGCAGCCAGGGAGACGGCCGCAATTCACCCCTCCACTTT
CASSQGDGRNSPLHF
>TRBV5-4|large|.|12|TRBJ1-2
TGTGCCAGCAGTTCACAGGGCCCCGGCTACACCTTC
CASSSQGPGYTF
>TRBV5-1|.|.|13|TRBJ1-2
TGCGCCAGCAGCTTGAACACGAACTATGGCTACACCTTC
CASSLNTNYGYTF
>TRBV30|.|.|11|TRBJ2-7
TGTGCCTGGGGGGGAGGCGCCGAGCAGTACTTC
CAWGGGAEQYF
>TRBV27|.|.|16|TRBJ2-1
TGTGCCAGCAGCCCAAACAGGGGGGGCTCCTACAATGAGCAGTTCTTC
CASSPNRGGSYNEQFF
>TRBV19|.|TRBD1|16|TRBJ2-2
TGTGCCAGTAGTCAAGGACAGGGGGCGGGGACCGGGGAGCTGTTTTTT
CASSQGQGAGTGELFF
>TRBV6-5|.|TRBD2|13|TRBJ2-7
TGTGCCAGCACACCCGCGGGGGGGAGCGAGCAGTACTTC
CASTPAGGSEQYF
>TRBV28|.|TRBD2|15|TRBJ2-1
TGTGCCAGCAGTGTCAGGACTAGCGGGGGGAATGAGCAGTTCTTC
CASSVRTSGGNEQFF
>TRBV9|.|.|11|TRBJ2-1
TGTGCCAGCAGCGAGAACACTGAGCAGTTCTTC
CASSENTEQFF
>TRBV2|.|.|14|TRBJ1-1
TGTGCCAGCAGTTGGGGCCTAGGGAACACTGAAGCTTTCTTT
CASSWGLGNTEAFF
>TRBV15|once|.|15|TRBJ1-5
TGTGCCACCAGCAGAGACAGGTATAGCAATCAGCCCCAGCATTTT
CATSRDRYSNQPQHF
>TRBV4-1|.|TRBD2|16|TRBJ2-2
TGCGCCAGCAGCCCGGGACTAGCGGGGAACACCGGGGAGCTGTTTTTT
CASSPGLAGNTGELFF
>TRBV18|.|TRBD1|16|TRBJ1-3
TGTGCCAGCTCACGGACAGGAGGTCGAGGAGGAAACACCATATATTTT
CASSRTGGRGGNTIYF
>TRBV29-1|.|TRBD1|14|TRBJ1-1
TGCAGCTCCCTCTCCGGGACAGGGAACACTGAAGCTTTCTTT
CSSLSGTGNTEAFF
>TRBV25-1|.|TRBD2|14|TRBJ2-1
TGTGCCAGCGGGACTAGCGGGAGATACAATGAGCAGTTCTTC
CASGTSGRYNEQFF
>TRBV5-6|.|.|18|TRBJ1-4
TGTGCCAGCAGCTTGCTGCAGTCGTATCTTGCAACTAATGAAAAACTGTTTTTT
CASSLLQSYLATNEKLFF
>TRBV7-9|once|TRBD1|14|TRBJ2-5
TGTGCCAGCAGCCCGGACAGGGAACAAGAGACCCAGTACTTC
CASSPDREQETQYF
>TRBV25-1|few|.|13|TRBJ1-1
TGTGCCAGCAGTGTTACCCAACCCAGCGGAGCTTTCTTT
CASSVTQPSGAFF
>TRBV12-3/TRBV12-4|.|.|13|TRBJ1-2
TGTGCCAGCAGTTTAGCGGGGCCTTCTGGCTACACCTTC
CASSLAGPSGYTF
>TRBV5-1|few|TRBD1|14|TRBJ1-1
TGCGCCAGCAAACCCCAGGGGGCGGACACTGAAGCTTTCTTT
CASKPQGADTEAFF
>TRBV5-1|once|TRBD2|13|TRBJ2-1
TGCGCCAGCAGCGGGGAGGGAAACAATGAGCAGTTCTTC
CASSGEGNNEQFF
>TRBV28|.|.|14|TRBJ1-1
TGTGCCAGCAGACCCAGACAGCTGAACACTGAAGCTTTCTTT
CASRPRQLNTEAFF